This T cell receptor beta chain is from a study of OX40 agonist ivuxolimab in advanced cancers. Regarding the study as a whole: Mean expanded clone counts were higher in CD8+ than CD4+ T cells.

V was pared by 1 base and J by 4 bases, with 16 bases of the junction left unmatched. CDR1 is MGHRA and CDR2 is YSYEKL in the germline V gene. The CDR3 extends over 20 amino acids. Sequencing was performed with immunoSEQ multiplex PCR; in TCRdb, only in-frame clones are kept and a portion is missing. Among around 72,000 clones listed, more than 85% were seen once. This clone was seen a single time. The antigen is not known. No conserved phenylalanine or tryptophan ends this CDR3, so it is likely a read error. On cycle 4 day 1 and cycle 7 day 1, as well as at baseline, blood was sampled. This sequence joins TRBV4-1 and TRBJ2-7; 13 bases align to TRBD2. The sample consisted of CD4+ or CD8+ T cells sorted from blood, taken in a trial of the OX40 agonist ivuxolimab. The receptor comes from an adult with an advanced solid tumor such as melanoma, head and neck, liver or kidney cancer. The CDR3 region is CASSQVLAETSGGSRYEQYL. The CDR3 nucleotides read TGCGCCAGCAGCCAAGTGCTCGCTGAGACTAGCGGGGGGTCACGTTACGAGCAGTACCTC.